This T cell receptor beta chain was obtained from a study of blood T cell repertoires in COVID-19. Source study methods: Amplification of reference gene primers was used by the study to estimate nucleated cell counts. Repertoires were generated with immunoSEQ multiplex PCR, while TCRdb's copy carries only in-frame clones and drops some. That table is the source of V, J and clone size, and D and trimming were worked out from the DNA. The repertoire holds roughly 240,000 clones, about 87% seen once, with 2% to 2.5% in the top ten. The study drew participants aged about 18 to 89 years from 24 US areas. The CDR3 contains 15 residues. The V segment lost 4 bases and the J segment 3 bases; nucleotides outside the gene matches: 4. Germline assignment: CDR1 MNHEY and CDR2 SVGEGT.

The chain is built from TRBV6-2 or TRBV6-3 and TRBJ2-7; 12 positions match TRBD2. The clonotype originates from a woman between 40 and 50 years old with acute COVID-19. Material for sequencing was PBMCs or T cells enriched from blood (not recorded which). The CDR3 here is CASSSASGGVYEQYF. The CDR3 DNA follows: TGTGCCAGCAGTTCTGCTAGCGGGGGGGTCTACGAGCAGTACTTC.